This T cell receptor beta chain appears in the sequencing data of a study of T cell changes during pregnancy in multiple sclerosis (dated by TCRdb to about 2019). About the study as a whole: Changes in the T cell repertoire over the course of pregnancy were examined in this study in women with multiple sclerosis.

Library prep was done by the immunoSEQ multiplex PCR assay. What TCRdb holds here is the immuneACCESS table cut down to in-frame rearrangements. Part of the clones is not present; checked against another copy, under half of the missing clones reflect an unresolved V gene, and the others are unexplained. The sample data list some 30,000 clones, and approximately 90% of these were observed just once. The ten biggest clones cover approximately 4.5% of the sample. CDR1 and CDR2 were assigned from the germline V gene as SGHDT and YYEEEE. Trimming removed 1 base from V and 3 bases from J, leaving 8 bases between the germline ends. Measured from the cysteine to the phenylalanine, the CDR3 is 14 residues long. CDR3 DNA is the only sequence kept; it has 42 bases, read in frame from the first base. With respect to this clone: What this receptor recognizes is not known. The record has no base qualities; no much larger clone is one base away.

The receptor comes from a female donor with multiple sclerosis, enrolled in a pregnancy study. This specimen consisted of CD8+ T cells from peripheral blood mononuclear cells, obtained in the second trimester of pregnancy. The rearranged chain carries TRBV5-6 and TRBJ1-5, with TRBD1 perhaps the D gene, on 6 matching bases. The nucleotides are TGTGCCAGCAGCTTGTACAGGGCCAATCAGCCCCAGCATTTT. This codes for CASSLYRANQPQHF.